The rows below give T cell receptor beta chains drawn from one sample of a study of T cells after yellow fever vaccination. TCRdb redid the calling of the 5' RACE reads with MiXCR, one entry per CDR3 protein. The sample consists of 110,000 or so distinct CDR3 sequences, 6.5% to 9% of them appearing once. Sample: CD4+ T cells sorted from PBMCs, taken 45 days after the first yellow fever vaccination. The origin of the receptors is a man aged 18 to 29 who received the YFV17D yellow fever vaccine. Both conserved end residues are part of each CDR3. Only some rows state a clone size, as once, few, many or a class for expanded clones.

J | size | V | length | CDR3
TRBJ2-7 | many | TRBV15 | 17 | CATSRPGGPSSSYEQYF
TRBJ2-3 | many | TRBV5-4 | 14 | CASSSRGGADTQYF
TRBJ2-5 | many | TRBV12-3/TRBV12-4 | 13 | CASSLNPQETQYF
TRBJ1-2 | many | TRBV12-3/TRBV12-4 | 14 | CASSLWQGKSGYTF
TRBJ2-5 | many | TRBV7-9 | 14 | CASSFTGGWETQYF
TRBJ1-1 | many | TRBV4-1 | 13 | CARKEDGNTEAFF
TRBJ1-2 | . | TRBV27 | 13 | CATFYRTGYGYTF
TRBJ2-1 | many | TRBV6-5 | 16 | CASSLISGQGYNEQFF
TRBJ2-5 | few | TRBV23-1 | 18 | CASSQSGLAGEYQETQYF
TRBJ1-2 | many | TRBV18 | 16 | CASTTIQIRESGGYTF
TRBJ2-1 | many | TRBV2 | 15 | CASSSQGSSYNEQFF
TRBJ1-1 | few | TRBV9 | 16 | CASSVEEGGWNTEAFF
TRBJ2-1 | many | TRBV5-1 | 13 | CASSPLGGNEQFF
TRBJ1-5 | many | TRBV7-2 | 16 | CASSRRTGRVNQPQHF
TRBJ1-1 | many | TRBV12-3/TRBV12-4 | 12 | CASSLLNTEAFF
TRBJ2-2 | many | TRBV20-1 | 15 | CSARERGANTGELFF
TRBJ1-4 | many | TRBV19 | 12 | CASDGPSEKLFF
TRBJ1-3 | many | TRBV7-9 | 11 | CASSLGDTIYF
TRBJ1-1 | many | TRBV5-1 | 14 | CASSSDRAATEAFF
TRBJ1-1 | many | TRBV7-2 | 14 | CASSLWGFGTEAFF
TRBJ2-7 | many | TRBV12-3/TRBV12-4 | 14 | CASSLALSRQKQYF
TRBJ2-1 | many | TRBV25-1 | 16 | CASSDTRAGGLDEQFF
TRBJ2-1 | . | TRBV20-1 | 16 | CSATRLAGGSYNEQFF
TRBJ1-2 | many | TRBV7-6 | 16 | CASSTPLEGKNYGYTF
TRBJ2-1 | . | TRBV4-2 | 15 | CASSQGDFDHNEQFF
TRBJ1-1 | many | TRBV5-1 | 12 | CASSLGEGQAFF
TRBJ2-3 | many | TRBV20-1 | 15 | CSARKAGGYTDTQYF
TRBJ1-2 | many | TRBV9 | 13 | CASSPPTGHGYTF
TRBJ2-3 | many | TRBV7-8 | 13 | CASSLRTGRTQYF
TRBJ2-5 | many | TRBV5-1 | 16 | CASSLGQGLIQETQYF
TRBJ1-4 | many | TRBV4-3 | 15 | CASSQEWDHNEKLFF
TRBJ2-3 | many | TRBV5-6 | 14 | CASSTDRRTDTQYF
TRBJ1-5 | few | TRBV20-1 | 15 | CSARDMRTGNQPQHF
TRBJ2-5 | many | TRBV7-6 | 14 | CASSLAQKSETQYF
TRBJ1-1 | many | TRBV3-1 | 13 | CASSPTGQNEAFF